The 15 T cell receptor beta chains below come from one sample, sequenced in a study of blood T cell repertoires in COVID-19. Sequenced by immunoSEQ multiplex PCR; TCRdb stores in-frame clones only, minus some. The sample has hundreds of thousands of clones, 70% to 90% seen once. The sample comprised peripheral blood. All receptors come from a woman in her 50s with active or convalescent COVID-19.

The V gene is TRBV6-5, the J gene TRBJ1-2, with 9 bases fitting TRBD1. In germline, CDR1 is MNHEY, CDR2 SVGAGI. Trimming removed 7 bases from V and 2 bases from J; junction bases left unmatched: 5. The CDR3 consists of 14 residues. The CDR3 DNA is TGTGCCAGCAACTACAGGGGGCGAAACTATGGCTACACCTTC. Translation gives CASNYRGRNYGYTF.

The CDR3, as DNA: TGTGCCAGTAGTGGCGCTCCCCAGGATCAAGAGACCCAGTACTTC. Amino acids: CASSGAPQDQETQYF. The chain couples TRBV19 to TRBJ2-5; D not resolved. V dropped 5 bases and J dropped 2 bases, with 15 bases sitting between them. The CDR3 is 15 residues long. Germline assignment: CDR1 LNHDA and CDR2 SQIVND (reference sequence).

Of note for this clone: The junction differs from germline at one of its ends, possibly a read error. V usage is TRBV12-3 or TRBV12-4 and J usage is TRBJ1-1; TRBD1 aligns across 10 bases. This CDR3 has 13 amino acids. CDR3 DNA sequence: TGTGCCAGCAGCTTAGGACAGGGGGCTGAAGCTTTCTTT. Residues: CASSLGQGAEAFF.

The chain has TRBV24-1 and TRBJ2-1, with no clear D. CDR1 is KGHDR, CDR2 SFDVKD, per germline. The V end lost 1 base, the J end lost 8 bases, and 8 bases lay between the germline ends. The CDR3 has 13 amino acids. The CDR3 DNA reads as TGTGCCACCAGTGATTTATTGGGCGATGAGCAGTTCTTC. This sequence encodes CATSDLLGDEQFF.

The J gene is TRBJ1-2, the V gene TRBV9; 7 bases agree with TRBD1. Germline assignment: CDR1 SGDLS and CDR2 YYNGEE. The CDR3 runs 15 residues. Trimming at V came to 0 bases and at J to 4 bases, leaving 6 bases not matched to a gene. CDR3 sequence: CASSVAEGASYGYTF. The CDR3 region has the DNA TGTGCCAGCAGCGTAGCCGAGGGGGCGAGCTATGGCTACACCTTC.

The chain links TRBV7-6 to TRBJ2-3, with D perhaps matching TRBD1 (5 bases). CDR1 and CDR2 from the germline V gene are SGHVS and FNYEAQ. The CDR3 runs 15 residues. V lost 2 bases, J lost 7 bases, and 16 bases lay in between. The CDR3 spells CASSLMDTETNTQYF. The CDR3 nucleotides read TGTGCCAGCAGCTTAATGGACACGGAAACGAATACGCAGTATTTT.

This sequence joins TRBV9 and TRBJ1-1; 7 bases are shared with TRBD1. This CDR3 has 14 residues. Germline V CDR1 and CDR2: SGDLS, YYNGEE. V gave up 0 bases and J gave up 3 bases; unmatched junction bases: 2. The CDR3 DNA reads as TGTGCCAGCAGCGTAGACAGGGGCGACACTGAAGCTTTCTTT. It translates to CASSVDRGDTEAFF.

V gene TRBV27 combines with J gene TRBJ1-2; the match to TRBD1 covers 7 bases. Germline CDR1 is MNHEY and CDR2 is SMNVEV (reference sequence). This CDR3 is built from 16 residues. V trimming: 7 bases; J trimming: 4 bases; junction bases outside the gene matches: 15. CDR3 coding DNA: TGTGCCAGCAAACCTCAACTCAACCGGGACAGCTATGGCTACACCTTC. Its protein product is CASKPQLNRDSYGYTF.

This clone was detected once. The chain employs TRBV25-1 and TRBJ2-7; TRBD2 agrees at 8 bases. V shed 4 bases and J 2 bases; nucleotides not matched to a gene: 10. In germline, CDR1 is MGHDK, CDR2 SYGVNS. This CDR3 contains 16 residues. The CDR3 sequence is CASSGGVREGPYEQYF. The CDR3 DNA follows: TGTGCCAGCAGTGGGGGGGTACGGGAGGGGCCCTACGAGCAGTACTTC.

This clone was counted a single time. This rearrangement joins TRBV29-1 to TRBJ2-7, with 8 bases fitting TRBD2. This CDR3 comprises 14 residues. The trim removed 7 bases at V and 4 bases at J, leaving 12 bases unmatched. CDR1 SQVTM and CDR2 ANQGSEA come from the germline V gene. The CDR3 sequence is CSAQTGGTGYEQYF. In DNA form, the CDR3 reads TGCAGCGCCCAGACGGGGGGGACGGGGTACGAGCAGTACTTC.

This clone was seen just once. The chain carries TRBV2 and TRBJ1-1; D remains ambiguous. CDR1 SNHLY and CDR2 FYNNEI come from the germline V gene. With 2 bases removed from V and 6 bases from J, the gap between germline ends came to 16 bases. The CDR3 runs to 15 residues. This CDR3 is CASSERPPGVAEAFF. CDR3 nucleotides: TGTGCCAGCAGTGAAAGGCCCCCAGGTGTCGCTGAAGCTTTCTTT. Full variable domain (rest looked up from reference TRBV2 and TRBJ1-1): EPEVTQTPSHQVTQMGQEVILRCVPISNHLYFYWYRQILGQKVEFLVSFYNNEISEKSEIFDDQFSVERPDGSNFTLKIRSTKLEDSAMYFCASSERPPGVAEAFFGQGTRLTVV.

CDR3: CASSPRTSGSNNEQFF. The CDR3 DNA follows: TGTGCCAGCTCACCGAGGACTAGCGGGAGTAACAATGAGCAGTTCTTC. The V call is TRBV18, the J call TRBJ2-1, with 13 bases lining up with TRBD2. Germline V gene sequence: CDR1 KGHSH, CDR2 LQKENI. The length of the CDR3 is 16 residues. V shed 3 bases and J 5 bases; nucleotides not matched to a gene: 4.

V is TRBV5-8 and J is TRBJ1-5, with a tentative D call TRBD1 (5 bases). Trimming removed 1 base at V and 7 bases at J, with 18 bases between. This CDR3 region has 16 residues. Germline V gene lookup returns CDR1 SGHTS and CDR2 YDEGEE. CDR3 in amino acids: CASSLQGNPQWQPQHF. CDR3 DNA: TGTGCCAGCAGCTTGCAGGGTAACCCTCAATGGCAGCCCCAGCATTTT.

The chain links TRBV19 to TRBJ1-1; tentative D call: TRBD1 (6 bases). CDR1 and CDR2 from the germline V gene are LNHDA and SQIVND (reference sequence). The CDR3 consists of 15 residues. Trimming cost V 5 bases and J 5 bases, with 18 bases left between them. The CDR3 loop is CASSLDYRVYTEAFF. In nucleotides, the CDR3 is TGTGCCAGTAGTCTCGATTACAGGGTATATACTGAAGCTTTCTTT.

The chain carries TRBV5-1 and TRBJ2-3, with D perhaps matching TRBD2 (5 bases). CDR3 length: 15 residues. Germline CDR1 is SGHRS and CDR2 is YFSETQ. V was cut by 0 bases and J by 4 bases, with 12 bases left in between. The CDR3 protein is CASSLGLAAPDTQYF. CDR3 sequence (DNA): TGCGCCAGCAGCTTGGGCCTAGCTGCCCCAGATACGCAGTATTTT.